This is a list of T cell receptor beta chains from one sample in a study of blood T cell repertoires in COVID-19. TCRdb keeps only in-frame clones here, not all; method: immunoSEQ multiplex PCR. The sample yields roughly 410,000 clones, about 87% seen once. Sequencing used peripheral blood. Receptors were obtained from an older woman with COVID-19, enrolled during active disease. CDR3s include the opening cysteine and the closing phenylalanine or tryptophan. A D gene is named only where the DNA matches it firmly. Some rows mark clone size as missing; the rest say once, few, many or name a class of expanded clone.

TRBJ2-2,.,TRBD2,TRBV5-1,CASSGTSGVNTGELFF,TGCGCCAGCAGCGGGACTAGCGGGGTGAACACCGGGGAGCTGTTTTTT
TRBJ2-1,.,TRBD2,TRBV24-1,CATSDASGGGNEQFF,TGTGCCACCAGTGATGCTAGCGGGGGGGGGAATGAGCAGTTCTTC
TRBJ2-2,.,.,TRBV11-2,CASSFDRTLGGELFF,TGTGCCAGCAGCTTTGACAGGACCCTGGGCGGGGAGCTGTTTTTT
TRBJ2-3,.,TRBD2,TRBV3-1/TRBV3-2,CASSPPGLAGADTQYF,TGTGCCAGCAGCCCCCCGGGACTAGCGGGGGCAGATACGCAGTATTTT
TRBJ1-1,.,.,TRBV11-1,CASQGNPISVNTEAFF,TGTGCCAGCCAGGGGAATCCAATTTCGGTGAACACTGAAGCTTTCTTT
TRBJ2-5,once,TRBD1,TRBV29-1,CSVSDRGQQETQYF,TGCAGCGTCTCGGACAGGGGGCAACAAGAGACCCAGTACTTC
TRBJ1-1,.,.,TRBV7-9,CASSFSGVEAFF,TGTGCCAGCAGCTTTTCAGGGGTTGAAGCTTTCTTT
TRBJ1-1,.,.,TRBV6-1,CASSEAAGRTEAFF,TGTGCCAGCAGTGAAGCGGCAGGGAGGACTGAAGCTTTCTTT
TRBJ2-7,.,TRBD1,TRBV5-4,CASSPAGQGAREQYF,TGTGCCAGCAGCCCGGCGGGACAGGGGGCGAGAGAGCAGTACTTC
TRBJ1-2,.,.,TRBV10-3,CAISGQPNYGYTF,TGTGCCATCAGTGGACAGCCTAACTATGGCTACACCTTC
TRBJ2-3,once,.,TRBV20-1,CSASGGMSTDTQYF,TGCAGTGCTAGTGGGGGCATGAGCACAGATACGCAGTATTTT
TRBJ2-5,.,.,TRBV5-4,CASSNRKGGGETQYF,TGTGCCAGCAGCAACAGAAAAGGGGGTGGAGAGACCCAGTACTTC
TRBJ2-5,.,TRBD2,TRBV5-1,CASSPSGGAGETQYF,TGCGCCAGCAGCCCTAGCGGGGGGGCCGGAGAGACCCAGTACTTC
TRBJ1-2,.,.,TRBV9,CASSVGLPGYYGYTF,TGTGCCAGCAGCGTAGGGCTCCCGGGATACTATGGCTACACCTTC
TRBJ1-1,.,TRBD1,TRBV6-5,CASSYEQGTEAFF,TGTGCCAGCAGTTATGAACAGGGGACTGAAGCTTTCTTT